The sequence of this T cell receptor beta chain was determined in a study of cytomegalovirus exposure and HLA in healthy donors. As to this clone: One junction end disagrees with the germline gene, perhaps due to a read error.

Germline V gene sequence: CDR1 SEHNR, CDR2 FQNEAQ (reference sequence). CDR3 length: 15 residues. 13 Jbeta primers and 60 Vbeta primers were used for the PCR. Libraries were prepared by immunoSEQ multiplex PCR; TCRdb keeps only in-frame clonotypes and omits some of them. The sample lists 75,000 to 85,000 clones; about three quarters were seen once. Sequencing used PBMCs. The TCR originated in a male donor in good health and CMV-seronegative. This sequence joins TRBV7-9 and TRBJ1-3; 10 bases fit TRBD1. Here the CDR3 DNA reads TGTGCCGGCAGCGGACGGGACAGGGGAGGAAACACCATATATTTT. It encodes CAGSGRDRGGNTIYF.